The T cell receptor beta chain described here comes from a study of blood T cells in healthy people across ages. This clonotype was seen just once. Using a J-beta primer mix together with a sample-barcoded 5' primer, a second PCR was run for roughly 7 to 12 cycles. MiXCR was run by TCRdb on the 5' RACE reads, yielding one entry per CDR3 protein. This table holds around 800,000 distinct CDR3 sequences, roughly 50% found once. The germline V and J ends were trimmed by 2 bases and 2 bases, with 10 bases remaining between them. Germline V gene data show CDR1 as MNHEY and CDR2 as SMNVEV (reference sequence). The CDR3 is made up of 15 amino acids.

Sequencing was done on a sample of blood. The chain recombines TRBV27 with TRBJ2-4; D call uncertain. The clonotype originates from a man older than 75 in good health. The CDR3 nucleotides are TGTGCCAGCAGTTTAGGTGCCCCCTCCAAAAACATTCAGTACTTC. Amino acids: CASSLGAPSKNIQYF.